This paragraph covers one T cell receptor beta chain sequence. The antigen remains unidentified. Other nucleotide sequences in the sample specify the same CDR3. The data derive from a study of shared clonotypes between healthy human individuals. It was 300 ng DNA, 25,000 to 35,000 T cell genomes, that went into each replicate PCR of unsorted PBMC. TCRdb's table, derived via immunoSEQ multiplex PCR, lists solely in-frame clones and lacks some. The sample gives approximately 500,000 clones, 81% of which show up once; about an eighth is in the top ten. The CDR3 has 12 residues. Germline CDR1 reads GTSNPN; CDR2 reads SVGIG (reference sequence). V shed 3 bases and J shed 1 base, with 6 bases lying between them. Genomic DNA came from 90 million or so PBMCs in unsorted samples. Whole-study findings and limits: Investigators collected only blood, and repertoires in tissues likely differ. Represented diversity, genetic and exposure-history alike, was limited by few donors.

Sequences were obtained from PBMCs. The V call is TRBV30, the J call TRBJ1-1; no clear D. This sequence was found in a woman in her thirties or forties in good health. Some clones in this sample may be carry-over from other donors' samples. CDR3 sequence reads: CAWSRQNTEAFF. The CDR3 DNA is TGTGCCTGGAGCCGGCAGAACACTGAAGCTTTCTTT.